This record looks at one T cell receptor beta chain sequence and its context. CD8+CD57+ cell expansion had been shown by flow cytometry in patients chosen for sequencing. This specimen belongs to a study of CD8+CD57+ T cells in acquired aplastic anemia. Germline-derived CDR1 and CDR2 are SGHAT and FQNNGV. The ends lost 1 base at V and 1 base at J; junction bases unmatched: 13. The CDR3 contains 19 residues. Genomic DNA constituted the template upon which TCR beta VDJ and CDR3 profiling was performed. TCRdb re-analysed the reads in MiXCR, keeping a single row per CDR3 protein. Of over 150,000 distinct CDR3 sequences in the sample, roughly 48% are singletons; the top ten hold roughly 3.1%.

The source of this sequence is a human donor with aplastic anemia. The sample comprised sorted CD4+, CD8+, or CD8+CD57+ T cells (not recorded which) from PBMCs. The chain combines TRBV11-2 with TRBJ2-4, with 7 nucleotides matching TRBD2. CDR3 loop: CASSLGLDPRGVAKNIQYF. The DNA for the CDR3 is TGTGCCAGCAGCTTAGGACTAGATCCCCGGGGGGTGGCCAAAAACATTCAGTACTTC.